This T cell receptor beta chain was found in a study of T cell changes during pregnancy in multiple sclerosis. Data came from immunoSEQ multiplex PCR; TCRdb stores just in-frame clones and leaves some out. The repertoire consists of about 21,000 clones, with about 88% occurring once and the leading ten covering around 7%. The length of the CDR3 is 14 residues. Sequences were derived from CD8+ T cells from peripheral blood mononuclear cells, sampled in the third trimester of pregnancy. This clonotype originated in a female donor in good health, enrolled as a control in a pregnancy study. The chain carries TRBV21-1 and TRBJ2-7; the tabulated D call, TRBD2, remains unverified against the DNA. TRBV21-1 is a pseudogene segment. CDR3 in amino acids: CASSTTGLSYEQYF. The CDR3 nucleotides read TGTGCCAGCAGCACCACGGGACTCTCCTACGAGCAGTACTTC.